This is a list of T cell receptor beta chains from one sample in a study of graft-versus-host responses after intestinal transplantation. Their specific antigens are unknown. The table came from immunoSEQ multiplex PCR; TCRdb's copy has only in-frame clones and leaves some out. Of around 100,000 clones listed, around nine tenths were seen once; the top ten hold 0.23%. Here the sequenced sample was unstimulated CD4+ T cells sorted from spleen or lymph node cells, taken before transplant. The origin of the receptors is a human donor who was the organ donor for an intestinal transplant. Each CDR3 is given with its conserved first and last residue. A D gene is named only where the DNA matches it firmly. Where a row states a size, it is once, few, many or the class of an expanded clone; other rows omit it.

clone_size: NA; d_call: TRBD2; j_call: TRBJ2-1; v_call: TRBV11-3; cdr3_aa: CASSPPYKTGGPSEQFF; cdr3_nt: TGTGCCAGCAGCCCCCCGTACAAAACGGGAGGGCCTAGTGAGCAGTTCTTC
clone_size: NA; d_call: TRBD2; j_call: TRBJ2-3; v_call: TRBV5-1; cdr3_aa: CASSLAGAGFTDTQYF; cdr3_nt: TGCGCCAGCAGCTTGGCTGGAGCGGGGTTCACAGATACGCAGTATTTT
clone_size: NA; d_call: NA; j_call: TRBJ2-5; v_call: TRBV30; cdr3_aa: CACLPDSPAQETQYF; cdr3_nt: TGTGCCTGCCTACCGGACAGCCCGGCCCAAGAGACCCAGTACTTC
clone_size: NA; d_call: TRBD1; j_call: TRBJ1-2; v_call: TRBV19; cdr3_aa: CASSITGGYGYTF; cdr3_nt: TGTGCCAGTAGTATAACAGGGGGCTATGGCTACACCTTC
clone_size: NA; d_call: NA; j_call: TRBJ2-7; v_call: TRBV21-1; cdr3_aa: CASSSERLAGGLPYEQYF; cdr3_nt: TGTGCCAGCAGCAGCGAAAGACTAGCGGGAGGGTTGCCCTACGAGCAGTACTTC
clone_size: NA; d_call: NA; j_call: TRBJ1-4; v_call: TRBV5-1; cdr3_aa: CASSLVLNEKLFF; cdr3_nt: TGCGCCAGCAGCTTGGTGTTGAATGAAAAACTGTTTTTT
clone_size: NA; d_call: NA; j_call: TRBJ1-2; v_call: TRBV27; cdr3_aa: CASRPTGHLYYGYTF; cdr3_nt: TGTGCCAGCAGACCCACAGGACACCTTTACTATGGCTACACCTTC
clone_size: NA; d_call: NA; j_call: TRBJ2-1; v_call: TRBV6-6; cdr3_aa: CASSTGPAVEQFF; cdr3_nt: TGTGCCAGCAGTACTGGGCCCGCTGTGGAGCAGTTCTTC
clone_size: NA; d_call: TRBD2; j_call: TRBJ2-7; v_call: TRBV9; cdr3_aa: CASSPRTSGSYEQYF; cdr3_nt: TGTGCCAGCAGCCCACGGACTAGCGGGAGCTACGAGCAGTACTTC
clone_size: NA; d_call: NA; j_call: TRBJ1-5; v_call: TRBV6-5; cdr3_aa: CASSYGRDQPQHF; cdr3_nt: TGTGCCAGCAGTTACGGTCGGGATCAGCCCCAGCATTTT
clone_size: NA; d_call: NA; j_call: TRBJ2-7; v_call: TRBV19; cdr3_aa: CASSTQGEGSYEQYF; cdr3_nt: TGTGCCAGTAGTACCCAGGGGGAGGGCTCCTACGAGCAGTACTTC
clone_size: NA; d_call: NA; j_call: TRBJ2-2; v_call: TRBV6-1; cdr3_aa: CASSLTASTGELFF; cdr3_nt: TGTGCCAGCAGTTTGACAGCCTCCACCGGGGAGCTGTTTTTT
clone_size: NA; d_call: NA; j_call: TRBJ2-3; v_call: TRBV2; cdr3_aa: CASSVASDTQYF; cdr3_nt: TGTGCCAGCAGTGTGGCCTCAGATACGCAGTATTTT
clone_size: once; d_call: NA; j_call: TRBJ2-5; v_call: TRBV5-1; cdr3_aa: CASSSRRPPQETQYF; cdr3_nt: TGCGCCAGCAGCTCGAGAAGACCGCCTCAAGAGACCCAGTACTTC
clone_size: NA; d_call: NA; j_call: TRBJ2-2; v_call: TRBV18; cdr3_aa: CASSPGGTGELFF; cdr3_nt: TGTGCCAGCTCACCCGGCGGCACCGGGGAGCTGTTTTTT
clone_size: NA; d_call: NA; j_call: TRBJ2-3; v_call: TRBV7-2; cdr3_aa: CASSLRALVTDTQYF; cdr3_nt: TGTGCCAGCAGCTTACGGGCTTTAGTGACAGATACGCAGTATTTT
clone_size: NA; d_call: NA; j_call: TRBJ1-2; v_call: TRBV19; cdr3_aa: CASSIVTAFGYTF; cdr3_nt: TGTGCCAGTAGTATAGTCACTGCCTTCGGCTACACCTTC
clone_size: NA; d_call: TRBD2; j_call: TRBJ2-1; v_call: TRBV30; cdr3_aa: CAWSGLGLGSYNEQFF; cdr3_nt: TGTGCCTGGAGTGGACTGGGACTAGGGTCCTACAATGAGCAGTTCTTC
clone_size: NA; d_call: TRBD1; j_call: TRBJ1-2; v_call: TRBV4-1; cdr3_aa: CASSPGQGAFGYGYTF; cdr3_nt: TGCGCCAGCAGCCCCGGACAGGGGGCGTTTGGCTATGGCTACACCTTC
clone_size: NA; d_call: NA; j_call: TRBJ1-3; v_call: TRBV30; cdr3_aa: CAWSRFGGRTSF; cdr3_nt: TGTGCCTGGAGTAGGTTTGGGGGACGGACCTCTTTT